The text below deals with one TCR beta chain. Its matching antigen is unknown. Repeated repertoire sampling spanned the course of chemoradiotherapy. The data were taken from a study of chemoradiotherapy in HPV16-positive cancers. Study at large: Candidate HPV-specific T-cell clones and common TCR motifs came from functional assays in two HPV16-positive patients.

Findings and caveats of the study: During treatment, candidate HPV-specific clones and E7-related motifs expanded in tumor. In HPV16-positive patients, HPV-responsive T-cell expansion tracked better recurrence-free survival.

V dropped 8 bases and J dropped 0 bases, with 13 bases sitting between them. The length of the CDR3 is 14 residues. Looked up from germline, CDR1 is MNHNS and CDR2 is SASEGT. Data came from immunoSEQ multiplex PCR; TCRdb stores just in-frame clones and leaves some out. The table has roughly 8,400 clones, around 70% seen once. The specimen was obtained from a patient who underwent chemoradiotherapy. The chain is built from TRBV6-1 and TRBJ2-5; possibly TRBD1 for D (6 bases). The TCR was taken from a human donor with HPV-associated anogenital cancer. CDR3 in DNA: TGTGCCAGCGGAAAGGGGGAATACCAAGAGACCCAGTACTTC. This gives the protein CASGKGEYQETQYF.